The sequence of this T cell receptor (beta chain) was determined in a study of T-cell memory formation after mild COVID-19. Overall study context: There were largely donor-specific TCR clusters.

The CDR3 is 18 amino acids. J gave up 7 bases and V 5 bases, and 22 bases lay outside the gene matches. Germline V gene lookup returns CDR1 SGHVS and CDR2 FNYEAQ. TCRdb used MiXCR to reprocess the 5' RACE reads, holding one entry per CDR3 protein. Of 58,000 or so distinct CDR3 sequences listed, approximately 30% are singletons. Worth noting for this clonotype: The target antigen is unknown.

Whole-study results and caveats: Detection of some responders pre-infection suggested pre-existing cross-reactive memory T cells participated.

This clonotype was sampled from a man younger than 35 who had mild COVID-19 (a few samples of this study predate the infection). Cell type and time point are not known. Specimen: PBMCs or a T cell subset sorted from them (not recorded which). The chain joins TRBV7-6 to TRBJ1-2, with 7 nucleotides matching TRBD1. The CDR3 reads CASSQGFSGTVGVGGYTF. Written as DNA, the CDR3 is TGTGCCAGCAGCCAAGGCTTCTCCGGGACAGTTGGAGTAGGTGGCTACACCTTC.